This T cell receptor beta chain stems from a study of neurological immune-mediated disorders. Study-wide findings and caveats: The expanded clones of different subjects shared no CDR3 amino acid sequences (suggesting private repertoires in all groups).

The germline CDR1 and CDR2 sequences are LNHDA and SQIVND (reference sequence). V lost 4 bases to trimming and J lost 1 base, with 4 bases between them. This CDR3 comprises 12 residues. A 10-nucleotide random UMI tagged transcripts in template-switch 5'RACE cDNA synthesis. MiXCR was run by TCRdb on the 5' RACE reads, yielding one entry per CDR3 protein. The sample consists of roughly 60,000 distinct CDR3 sequences, 9.7% of them appearing once. For this clonotype: Antigen unknown.

The time point: longitudinal time-point 2. This clonotype was sampled from a young man in good health. Sequencing was done on a sample of PBMCs. V is TRBV19 and J is TRBJ1-1; no clear D gene. This chain's CDR3 is CASSNRNTEAFF. The CDR3 DNA follows: TGTGCCAGTAGTAACAGGAACACTGAAGCTTTCTTT.